Listed here are 7 T cell receptor beta chains from one sample, sequenced in a study of identical twins. Each CDR3 protein is one row after TCRdb ran MiXCR on the 5' RACE reads. Among under 1 million distinct CDR3 sequences, more than 9% were seen once, and the ten largest hold about 1.6%. Another study also made use of these data, one on yellow fever vaccine responses in identical twins.

The sequencing input was PBMCs. These receptor sequences come from a woman younger than 35 in good health.

As concerns this clonotype: At one end the junction does not follow the germline gene, possibly because of a read error. The chain is built from TRBV20-1 and TRBJ2-2; 8 bases are shared with TRBD2. CDR1 is DFQATT and CDR2 is SNEGSKA in the germline V gene (reference sequence). This CDR3 region has 16 residues. The chain's CDR3 is CCARSGGGTNTGELFF. The CDR3 bases are TGCTGTGCTAGATCGGGCGGGGGGACGAACACCGGGGAGCTGTTTTTT.

This clonotype has only a few counts. The chain carries TRBV11-2 and TRBJ2-2; D remains ambiguous. CDR1 is SGHAT and CDR2 is FQNNGV in the germline V gene. The CDR3 is 11 amino acids. Trimming removed 5 bases from V and 8 bases from J, with 6 bases in between. Written as DNA, the CDR3 is TGTGCCAGCAGCCCGGAGGGGGAGCTGTTTTTT. The encoded protein is CASSPEGELFF.

This clonotype appeared a few times. The gene calls are TRBV24-1 and TRBJ2-1, with 10 positions matching TRBD1. The CDR3 has 16 residues. V was clipped by 7 bases and J by 3 bases; unmatched bases: 8. CDR1 is KGHDR and CDR2 is SFDVKD in the germline V gene. The CDR3 loop is CATSTPGQGSYNEQFF. CDR3 sequence (DNA): TGTGCCACCAGCACTCCGGGACAGGGGAGCTACAATGAGCAGTTCTTC.

The chain combines TRBV2 with TRBJ2-3; possibly TRBD1 for D (5 bases). This CDR3 region has 14 residues. Germline V gene lookup returns CDR1 SNHLY and CDR2 FYNNEI. V dropped 4 bases and J dropped 0 bases, with 8 bases sitting between them. CDR3 loop: CASSVKGSTDTQYF. CDR3 DNA sequence: TGTGCCAGCAGTGTGAAGGGGAGCACAGATACGCAGTATTTT.

This clonotype was seen a handful of times. This chain joins TRBV10-3 and TRBJ2-7; TRBD1 is a possible D gene (5 bases). Germline V gene sequence: CDR1 ENHRY, CDR2 SYGVKD. CDR3 length equals 12 residues. V was cut by 10 bases and J by 6 bases, with 16 bases left in between. CDR3 sequence: CATGHSAAEQYV. DNA for the CDR3: TGTGCCACCGGACATAGTGCCGCCGAGCAGTACGTC.

The chain has TRBV28 and TRBJ2-3, with D possibly TRBD1 on 5 matching bases. Trimming removed 2 bases from V and 7 bases from J, with 7 bases in between. The CDR3 is 12 residues long. The germline gives CDR1 MDHEN, CDR2 SYDVKM. This CDR3 reads CASSLKGNTQYF. CDR3 DNA sequence: TGTGCCAGCAGTTTAAAGGGGAATACGCAGTATTTT.

The sample holds a few counts of this clonotype. The J gene is TRBJ2-5, the V gene TRBV15, with 10 nucleotides matching TRBD2. The CDR3 length is 16 residues. CDR1 and CDR2 (germline): LNHNV, YYDKDF (reference sequence). J lost 1 base, V lost 0 bases, and 2 bases had no gene match. The CDR3 is CATSRERTSGQETQYF. The CDR3 DNA follows: TGTGCCACCAGCAGAGAGCGGACTAGCGGCCAAGAGACCCAGTACTTC. Filled out from reference TRBV15 and TRBJ2-5, the complete variable domain reads DAMVIQNPRYQVTQFGKPVTLSCSQTLNHNVMYWYQQKSSQAPKLLFHYYDKDFNNEADTPDNFQSRRPNTSFCFLDIRSPGLGDTAMYLCATSRERTSGQETQYFGPGTRLLVL.